One and the same sample provided the 8 T cell receptor beta chains below, sequenced in a study of blood T cell repertoires in COVID-19. TCRdb's copy holds only in-frame clones and misses some; the assay was immunoSEQ multiplex PCR. The sample has 100,000 to 150,000 clones; around 89% are singletons. The sample was peripheral blood. All receptors derive from a man aged 50 to 60 with acute or convalescent COVID-19.

The gene calls are TRBV5-1 and TRBJ2-7, with 11 positions matching TRBD1. CDR3 size: 14 residues. V lost 1 base and J lost 5; bases outside the gene matches: 2. CDR1 is SGHRS and CDR2 is YFSETQ in the germline V gene. CDR3 nucleotide sequence: TGCGCCAGCAGCTTGAGGACAGGGGGCGACGAGCAGTACTTC. Translation gives CASSLRTGGDEQYF.

The J gene is TRBJ2-2, the V gene TRBV7-9; perhaps TRBD2 as D (6 bases). The germline gives CDR1 SEHNR, CDR2 FQNEAQ (reference sequence). Trimming left V 5 bases short and J 1 base short, with 11 bases between. The CDR3 covers 15 residues. The CDR3 nucleotides are TGTGCCAGCAGCGCTAGCGTGATGAACACCGGGGAGCTGTTTTTT. It codes for CASSASVMNTGELFF.

J is TRBJ1-5 and V is TRBV19; D is unresolved. The CDR3 consists of 14 residues. Trimming removed 5 bases from V and 0 bases from J, with 8 bases in between. The germline V gene has CDR1 LNHDA and CDR2 SQIVND (reference sequence). The CDR3 DNA is TGTGCCAGTAGTCTAAGTTCTAGCAATCAGCCCCAGCATTTT. Translating it yields CASSLSSSNQPQHF.

DNA for the CDR3: TGCAGCGTTGGGTCAGGTAGGGGCACTGAAGCTTTCTTT. It specifies CSVGSGRGTEAFF. The chain couples TRBV29-1 to TRBJ1-1; TRBD1 might be the D (5 bases). V lost 4 bases to trimming and J lost 4 bases, with 13 bases between them. Germline CDR1 SQVTM, CDR2 ANQGSEA. The CDR3 extends over 13 amino acids.

The chain uses TRBV6-2 or TRBV6-3 and TRBJ2-1; weak D call: TRBD1 (5 bases). The CDR3 is 12 residues long. CDR1 is MNHEY and CDR2 is SVGEGT in the germline V gene. Trimming took 0 bases from V and 11 from J, leaving 8 bases between them. The CDR3 region is CASSYSVGQQFF. The DNA of the CDR3 is TGTGCCAGCAGTTACTCGGTGGGGCAGCAGTTCTTC.

The rearrangement joins TRBV5-4 to TRBJ2-1; 10 nucleotides agree with TRBD2. The CDR3 contains 15 residues. Trimming at V came to 5 bases and at J to 5 bases, leaving 7 bases not matched to a gene. Germline assignment: CDR1 SGHNT and CDR2 YYREEE (reference sequence). CDR3 DNA sequence: TGTGCCAGCAGTCTTACTAGCGGGATAAACAATGAGCAGTTCTTC. This encodes CASSLTSGINNEQFF. The full variable domain, rest sourced from reference TRBV5-4 and TRBJ2-1, is ETGVTQSPTHLIKTRGQQVTLRCSSQSGHNTVSWYQQALGQGPQFIFQYYREEENGRGNFPPRFSGLQFPNYSSELNVNALELDDSALYLCASSLTSGINNEQFFGPGTRLTVL.

CDR3: CAISEGAGLEQYF. CDR3 coding DNA: TGTGCCATCAGTGAGGGCGCGGGGTTAGAGCAGTACTTC. V is TRBV10-3 and J is TRBJ2-7, with D possibly TRBD2 on 6 matching bases. CDR3 length equals 13 residues. Germline lookup yields CDR1 ENHRY and CDR2 SYGVKD. V was shortened by 2 bases and J by 7 bases, with 12 bases between the two germline ends.

The J gene is TRBJ2-2, the V gene TRBV21-1; the table's TRBD2 call for D was not verified on the DNA. TRBV21-1 is flagged as a pseudogene. This CDR3 region has 14 residues. The CDR3 loop is CAGKAGVRTGELFF. In DNA, the CDR3 is TGTGCCGGAAAGGCGGGAGTAAGGACCGGGGAGCTGTTTTTT.